A selection of T cell receptor beta chains follows, all from one sample in a study of T cells after somatic rescue of genetic block. TCRdb's copy holds only in-frame clones and misses some; the assay was immunoSEQ multiplex PCR. Seen here are over 9,500 clones, approximately 79% observed once, and the top ten hold about 22%. What was sequenced was peripheral blood mononuclear cells (PBMCs). These receptors all stem from a boy between 10 and 17 years old. Each CDR3 is given with its conserved first and last residue. The D gene is left open where the match is weak. Clone sizes are given selectively: once, few, many, or a class where the clone is expanded.

D gene	clone size	J gene	V gene	CDR3 DNA	CDR3 protein
TRBD1	once	TRBJ2-3	TRBV7-8	TGTGCCAGCAGCTTAGCGCGGGACAGGGGGCGGCAAGATACGCAGTATTTT	CASSLARDRGRQDTQYF
-	-	TRBJ2-3	TRBV19	TGTGCCAGTAGTATCCCCGAGGGAGTAGCTAGCACAGATACGCAGTATTTT	CASSIPEGVASTDTQYF
TRBD1	few	TRBJ2-1	TRBV5-1	TGCGCCAGCAGCCACCGGACCGGGACAGGGTCCAATGAGCAGTTCTTC	CASSHRTGTGSNEQFF
TRBD1	-	TRBJ1-4	TRBV19	TGTGCCAGTAGTATAAAAGGGGGCTATATCCTTTTT	CASSIKGGYILF
-	-	TRBJ2-5	TRBV5-1	TGCGCCAGCAGTAGGACGGTCCAAGAGACCCAGTACTTC	CASSRTVQETQYF
-	-	TRBJ1-2	TRBV29-1	TGCAGCGCCCCCATCCGTGAAGGGTTTGTCTATGGCTACACCTTC	CSAPIREGFVYGYTF
-	-	TRBJ2-3	TRBV4-2	TGTGCCAGCAGCCAAGTTACTAGCACAGATACGCAGTATTTT	CASSQVTSTDTQYF
TRBD1	medium-sized	TRBJ1-2	TRBV6-6	TGTGCCAGCAGTGTGTCAGGGGGCTATGGCTACACCTTC	CASSVSGGYGYTF
-	few	TRBJ2-5	TRBV4-1	TGCGCCAGCAGCCAAGATCAGAACAGGGTTGAGACCCAGTACTTC	CASSQDQNRVETQYF
-	-	TRBJ1-3	TRBV5-4	TGTGCCAGCAGCTTGCCGGGGAGGGTGGAGAGCTCTGGAAACACCATATATTTT	CASSLPGRVESSGNTIYF
-	-	TRBJ1-3	TRBV5-1	TGCGCCAGCAGCTTGGGACCTTCCGGGGGCTCTGGAAACACCATATATTTT	CASSLGPSGGSGNTIYF
-	-	TRBJ2-2	TRBV29-1	TGCAGCGTTAGCGGGACATCGAACACCGGGGAGCTGTTTTTT	CSVSGTSNTGELFF
TRBD1	-	TRBJ1-4	TRBV30	TGTGCCTGGAGTGTCCCAGGGGGCCCAGCAACTAATGAAAAACTGTTTTTT	CAWSVPGGPATNEKLFF
TRBD1	-	TRBJ1-4	TRBV19	TGTGCCGTCGGGAGGGCAGGGGGCGCAACTAATGAAAAACTGTTTTTT	CAVGRAGGATNEKLFF
TRBD1	medium-sized	TRBJ1-2	TRBV5-6	TGTGCCAGCAGCCGCTCGGGACAGAACTATGGCTACACCTTC	CASSRSGQNYGYTF
TRBD1	-	TRBJ2-7	TRBV6-5	TGTGCCAGCAGGACCACTTGGACAGGCGACTACGAGCAGTACTTC	CASRTTWTGDYEQYF
TRBD2	once	TRBJ2-3	TRBV6-6	TGTGCCAGCGGGAGGGACGGCCCTAGCACAGATACGCAGTATTTT	CASGRDGPSTDTQYF
TRBD1	few	TRBJ1-2	TRBV5-6	TGTGCCAGCAGCTTGCCCGGGACAGGGGCGCGCGGCTACACCTTC	CASSLPGTGARGYTF
TRBD1	-	TRBJ1-2	TRBV7-9	TGTGCCAGCAACGACGGCGGACAGGCTAACTATGGCTACACCTTC	CASNDGGQANYGYTF
-	-	TRBJ2-7	TRBV6-1	TGTGCCAGCAGCCCCCAGGGTAGTATAAACGAGCAGTACTTC	CASSPQGSINEQYF
-	few	TRBJ2-4	TRBV5-8	TGTGCCAGCAGCTTGGCCGCGGTAGCCAAAAACATTCAGTACTTC	CASSLAAVAKNIQYF
-	-	TRBJ2-3	TRBV7-3	TGTGCCAGCAGGTCTCTAAACCCCACAGATACGCAGTATTTT	CASRSLNPTDTQYF
-	-	TRBJ2-3	TRBV28	TGTGCCAGCAGTACTAGCACAGATACGCAGTATTTT	CASSTSTDTQYF
TRBD2	once	TRBJ2-2	TRBV7-9	TGTGCCAGCAGCTTACGGCGAGGCGGGGGGCCCGGCACCGGGGAGCTGTTTTTT	CASSLRRGGGPGTGELFF
-	-	TRBJ2-2	TRBV18	TGTGCCAGCTCACCCGACAAGGTGGGCGGAATCGGGGAGCTGTTTTTT	CASSPDKVGGIGELFF
TRBD1	few	TRBJ2-1	TRBV7-3	TGTGCCAGCAGCTTAAAGACAGGGGATGAGCAGTTCTTC	CASSLKTGDEQFF
-	-	TRBJ2-3	TRBV5-1	TGCGCCAGCAGCTTGTTACAGGGCACAGATACGCAGTATTTT	CASSLLQGTDTQYF
TRBD2	-	TRBJ2-1	TRBV30	TGTGCCTGGAGTCCCCGGGGGAGCGGACTAGCGGGAGAATGGGGTTACAATGAGCAGTTCTTC	CAWSPRGSGLAGEWGYNEQFF
TRBD2	-	TRBJ2-7	TRBV7-6	TGTGCCAGCAGCGGAGGGACTAGCGGCATCTACGAGCAGTACTTC	CASSGGTSGIYEQYF
-	-	TRBJ1-1	TRBV19	TGTGCCAGTAGTTCATGGGAGGGAACTGAAGCTTTCTTT	CASSSWEGTEAFF
-	-	TRBJ2-5	TRBV4-2	TGTGCCAGCAGCCAAGTTGCGGGGAGAACAGAGACCCAGTACTTC	CASSQVAGRTETQYF
-	-	TRBJ1-2	TRBV6-5	TGTGCCAGCAGTTACAGAACCGACAACTATGGCTACACCTTC	CASSYRTDNYGYTF
-	-	TRBJ2-6	TRBV19	TGTGCCAGTAGTATAGAGGGACATTTGCGCTACTCTGGGGCCAACGTCCTGACTTTC	CASSIEGHLRYSGANVLTF
-	-	TRBJ1-5	TRBV27	TGTGCCAGCAGTTTCCGGGGGGCAGGCAATCAGCCCCAGCATTTT	CASSFRGAGNQPQHF
-	few	TRBJ1-5	TRBV6-6	TGTGCCAGCAGTTACTCTCCAGGACCCAATCAGCCCCAGCATTTT	CASSYSPGPNQPQHF
-	-	TRBJ1-5	TRBV2	TGTGCCAGCAGTGAAGAGGGGCAGGGTAATCAGCCCCAGCATTTT	CASSEEGQGNQPQHF
-	few	TRBJ1-3	TRBV4-2	TGTGCCAGCAGCCAACCCAAAGGGGTTGGAAACACCATATATTTT	CASSQPKGVGNTIYF
-	-	TRBJ2-7	TRBV6-1	TGTGCCAGCTTGCCGGGCCTGTCCATAATCTACGAGCAGTACTTC	CASLPGLSIIYEQYF
-	few	TRBJ1-1	TRBV14	TGTGCCAGCAGCCCCCCGGGAAGCTGGAACACTGAAGCTTTCTTT	CASSPPGSWNTEAFF
-	few	TRBJ2-4	TRBV5-1	TGCGCCAGCAGCCCCTTAGCAGGCCTAGCCAAAAACATTCAGTACTTC	CASSPLAGLAKNIQYF
TRBD1	-	TRBJ1-5	TRBV5-8	TGTGCCAGCAGCCCCCCGAGGGGGCTCAATCAGCCCCAGCATTTT	CASSPPRGLNQPQHF
TRBD1	-	TRBJ1-1	TRBV2	TGTGCCAGCAGCACCGGGACAGGGGATCTTAACACTGAAGCTTTCTTT	CASSTGTGDLNTEAFF
-	-	TRBJ1-2	TRBV30	TGTGCCTGGAGTGTCCAGACTCGGGATGGCTACACCTTC	CAWSVQTRDGYTF
-	-	TRBJ1-4	TRBV5-1	TGCGCCAGCAGCTTCGGCACCCAGAATGAAAAACTGTTTTTT	CASSFGTQNEKLFF
TRBD1	few	TRBJ1-6	TRBV2	TGTGCCAAATCCCCCGGGACAGGTGTCACTAATTCACCCCTCCACTTT	CAKSPGTGVTNSPLHF
-	-	TRBJ2-7	TRBV28	TGTGCCAGCAGCTCCAGGGTTCAAACCCCTCAACTAGCCTACGAGCAGTACTTC	CASSSRVQTPQLAYEQYF
TRBD1	-	TRBJ2-7	TRBV6-5	TGTGCCAGCAGTGGTTGGACAGGGGCTAACGAGCAGTACTTC	CASSGWTGANEQYF
TRBD2	-	TRBJ2-1	TRBV7-3	TGTGCCAGCAGCCCCCAGCGGGGGACCTACAATGAGCAGTTCTTC	CASSPQRGTYNEQFF